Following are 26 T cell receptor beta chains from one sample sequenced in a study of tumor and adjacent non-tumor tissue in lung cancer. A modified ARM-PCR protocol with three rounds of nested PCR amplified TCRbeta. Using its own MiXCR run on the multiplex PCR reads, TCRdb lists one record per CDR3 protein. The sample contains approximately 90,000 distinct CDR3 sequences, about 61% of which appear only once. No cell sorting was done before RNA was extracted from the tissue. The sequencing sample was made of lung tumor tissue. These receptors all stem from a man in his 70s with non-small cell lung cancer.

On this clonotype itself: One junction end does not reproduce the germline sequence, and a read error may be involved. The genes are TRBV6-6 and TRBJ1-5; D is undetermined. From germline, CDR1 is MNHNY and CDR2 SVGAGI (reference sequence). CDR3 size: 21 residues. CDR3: CASSYSRWYGPDGLENQPQHF. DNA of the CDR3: TGTGCCAGCAGTTACTCGAGGTGGTATGGGCCAGATGGATTGGAGAATCAGCCTCAGCATTTT.

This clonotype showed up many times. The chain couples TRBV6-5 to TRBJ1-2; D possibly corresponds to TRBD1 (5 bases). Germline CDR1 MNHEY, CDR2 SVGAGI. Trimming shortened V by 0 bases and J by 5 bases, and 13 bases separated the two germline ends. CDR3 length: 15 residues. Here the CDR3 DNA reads TGTGCCAGCAGTTACTCTGGGGTAGGGGAATATGGCTACACCTTC. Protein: CASSYSGVGEYGYTF.

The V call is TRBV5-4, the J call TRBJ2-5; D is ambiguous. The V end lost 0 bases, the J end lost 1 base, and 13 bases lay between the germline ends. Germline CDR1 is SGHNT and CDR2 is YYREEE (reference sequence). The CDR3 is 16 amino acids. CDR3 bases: TGTGCCAGCAGCTTGGGTTCCAACACTACCCAAGAGACCCAGTACTTC. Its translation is CASSLGSNTTQETQYF.

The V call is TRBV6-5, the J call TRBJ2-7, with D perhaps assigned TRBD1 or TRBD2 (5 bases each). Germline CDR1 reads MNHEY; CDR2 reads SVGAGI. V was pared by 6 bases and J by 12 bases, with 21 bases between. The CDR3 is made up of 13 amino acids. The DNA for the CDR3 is TGTGCCAGCAGGCAACGGGACGGCTACGGGCGGTACTTC. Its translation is CASRQRDGYGRYF.

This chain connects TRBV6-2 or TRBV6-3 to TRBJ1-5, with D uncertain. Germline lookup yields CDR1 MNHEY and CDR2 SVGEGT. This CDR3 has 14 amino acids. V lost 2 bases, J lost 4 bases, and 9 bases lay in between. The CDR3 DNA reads TGTGCCAGCAGTTACGACGATAGTAATCAGCCCCAGCATTTT. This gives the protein CASSYDDSNQPQHF.

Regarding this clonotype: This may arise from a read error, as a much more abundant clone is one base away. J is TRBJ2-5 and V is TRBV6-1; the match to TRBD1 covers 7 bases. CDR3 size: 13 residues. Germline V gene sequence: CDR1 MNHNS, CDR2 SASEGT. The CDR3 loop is CVSLAGGGKTQYF. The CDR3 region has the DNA TGTGTCAGCTTGGCAGGGGGTGGGAAGACCCAGTACTTC.

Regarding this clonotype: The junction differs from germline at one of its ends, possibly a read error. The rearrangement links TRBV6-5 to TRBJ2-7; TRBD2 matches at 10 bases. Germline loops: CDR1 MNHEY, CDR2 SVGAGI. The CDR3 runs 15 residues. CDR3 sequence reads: CAGSYLASGSYEKYF. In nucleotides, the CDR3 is TGTGCCGGCAGTTACCTGGCTAGCGGGAGCTACGAGAAGTACTTC.

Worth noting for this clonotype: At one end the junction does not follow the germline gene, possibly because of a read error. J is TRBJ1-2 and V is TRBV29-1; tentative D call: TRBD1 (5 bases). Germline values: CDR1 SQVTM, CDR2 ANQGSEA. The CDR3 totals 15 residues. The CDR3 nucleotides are TGCAGCGCCCCTTCAGGGAAGGGAACTAAGTATGACTACACCTTC. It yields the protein CSAPSGKGTKYDYTF.

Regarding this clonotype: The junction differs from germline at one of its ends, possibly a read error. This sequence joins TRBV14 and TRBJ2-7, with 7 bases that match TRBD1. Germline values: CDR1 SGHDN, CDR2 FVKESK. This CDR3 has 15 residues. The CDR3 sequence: CASSQERGRCYEQYF. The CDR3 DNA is TGTGCCAGCAGCCAAGAAAGGGGGCGTTGCTACGAGCAATACTTC.

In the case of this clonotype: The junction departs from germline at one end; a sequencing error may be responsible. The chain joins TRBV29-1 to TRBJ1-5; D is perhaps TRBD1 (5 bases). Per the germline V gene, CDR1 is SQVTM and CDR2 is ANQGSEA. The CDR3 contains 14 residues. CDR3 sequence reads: CSVDEGSDNQPQDF. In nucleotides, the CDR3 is TGCAGCGTTGATGAGGGGTCGGACAATCAGCCCCAGGATTTT.

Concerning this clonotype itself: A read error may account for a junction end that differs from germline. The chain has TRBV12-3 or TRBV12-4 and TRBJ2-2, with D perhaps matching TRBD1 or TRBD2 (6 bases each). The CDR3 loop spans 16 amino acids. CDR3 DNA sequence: TGTGCCAGCAGTTTTTCCGGGGGCGCGAACACCCGGGAGCTGTTTTTT. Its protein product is CASSFSGGANTRELFF.

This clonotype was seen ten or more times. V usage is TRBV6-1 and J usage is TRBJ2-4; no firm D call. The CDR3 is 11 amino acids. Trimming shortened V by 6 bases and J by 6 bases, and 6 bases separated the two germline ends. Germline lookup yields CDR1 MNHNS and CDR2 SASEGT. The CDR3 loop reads CASREINIQYF. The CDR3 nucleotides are TGTGCCAGCAGGGAGATAAACATTCAGTACTTC.

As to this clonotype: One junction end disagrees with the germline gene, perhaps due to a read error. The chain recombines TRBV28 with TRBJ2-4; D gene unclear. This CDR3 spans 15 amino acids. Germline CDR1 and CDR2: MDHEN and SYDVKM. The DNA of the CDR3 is TGCGCCAGCAGTTTGGACCCCTTCACCAAAAACATTCAGTACTTC. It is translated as CASSLDPFTKNIQYF.

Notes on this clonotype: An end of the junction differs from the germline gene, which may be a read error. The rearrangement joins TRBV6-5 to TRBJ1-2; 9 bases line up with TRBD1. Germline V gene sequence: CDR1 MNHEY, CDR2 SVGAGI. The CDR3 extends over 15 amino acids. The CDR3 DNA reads TGTGGCAGCAGTTACCACGGACAGGGGTACTATAGCTACACCTTC. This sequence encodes CGSSYHGQGYYSYTF.

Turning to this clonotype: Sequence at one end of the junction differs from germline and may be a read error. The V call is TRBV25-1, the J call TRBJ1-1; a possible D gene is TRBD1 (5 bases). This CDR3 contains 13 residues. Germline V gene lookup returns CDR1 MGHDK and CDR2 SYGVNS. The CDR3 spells CVSSEWGETEAFF. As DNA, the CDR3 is TGTGTCAGCAGTGAATGGGGGGAAACTGAAGCTTTCTTT.

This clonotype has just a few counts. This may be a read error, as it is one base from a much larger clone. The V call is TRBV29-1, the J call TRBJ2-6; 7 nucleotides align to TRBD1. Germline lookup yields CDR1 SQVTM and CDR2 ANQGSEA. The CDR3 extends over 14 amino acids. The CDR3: CSVADRVGANALTF. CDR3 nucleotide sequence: TGCAGCGTTGCTGACAGGGTTGGGGCCAACGCCCTGACTTTC.

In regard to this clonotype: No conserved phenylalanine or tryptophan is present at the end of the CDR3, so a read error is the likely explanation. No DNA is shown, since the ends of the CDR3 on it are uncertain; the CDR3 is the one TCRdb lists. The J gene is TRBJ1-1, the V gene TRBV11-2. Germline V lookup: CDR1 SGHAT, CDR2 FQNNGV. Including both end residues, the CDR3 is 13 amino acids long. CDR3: CASSLGANTETFL.

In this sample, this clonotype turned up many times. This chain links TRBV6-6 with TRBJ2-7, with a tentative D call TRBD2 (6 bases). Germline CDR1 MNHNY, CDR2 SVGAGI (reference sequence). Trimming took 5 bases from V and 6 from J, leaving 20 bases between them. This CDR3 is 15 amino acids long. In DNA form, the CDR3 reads TGTGCCAGCAGTGAAAGGCGGGACGGTGGGCCCGAGCAGTACTTC. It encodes CASSERRDGGPEQYF.

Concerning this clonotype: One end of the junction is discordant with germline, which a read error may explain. CDR3 residues: CVISSTGGNGQFF. Written as DNA, the CDR3 is TGTGTCATCAGCTCGACAGGCGGCAATGGGCAGTTCTTC. This chain links TRBV4-2 with TRBJ2-1; a weak D match, TRBD1 (6 bases). This CDR3 comprises 13 residues. Germline V gene lookup returns CDR1 LGHNA and CDR2 YNFKEQ.

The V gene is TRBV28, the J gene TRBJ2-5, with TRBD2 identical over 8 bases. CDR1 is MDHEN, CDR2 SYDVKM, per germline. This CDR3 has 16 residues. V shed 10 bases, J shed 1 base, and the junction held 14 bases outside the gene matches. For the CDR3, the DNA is TGTGCCAACAGGTCCTCCAAGCGGGGGAGCCAAGAGACCCAGTACTTC. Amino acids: CANRSSKRGSQETQYF.

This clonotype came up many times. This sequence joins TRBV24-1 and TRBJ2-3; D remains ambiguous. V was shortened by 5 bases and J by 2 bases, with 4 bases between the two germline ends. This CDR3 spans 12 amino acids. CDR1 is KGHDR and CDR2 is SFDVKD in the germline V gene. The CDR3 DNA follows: TGTGCCACCAGTGGGGACACAGATACGCAGTATTTT. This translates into CATSGDTDTQYF.

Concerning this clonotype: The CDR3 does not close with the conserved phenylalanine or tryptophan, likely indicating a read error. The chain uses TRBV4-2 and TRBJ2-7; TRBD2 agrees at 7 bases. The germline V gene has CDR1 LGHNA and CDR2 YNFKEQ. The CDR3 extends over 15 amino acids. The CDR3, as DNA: TGCGCCAGCAACCAAGTGTCTAGCGGACCCTACGAGCAGTACCTC. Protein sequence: CASNQVSSGPYEQYL.

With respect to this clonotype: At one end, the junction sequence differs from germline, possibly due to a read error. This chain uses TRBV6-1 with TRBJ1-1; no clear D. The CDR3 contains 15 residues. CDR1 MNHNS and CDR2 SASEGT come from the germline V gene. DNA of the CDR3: TGTACCAGCAGTGAACTTTGGGGAATGAACATTGAAGCTTTCTTT. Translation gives CTSSELWGMNIEAFF.

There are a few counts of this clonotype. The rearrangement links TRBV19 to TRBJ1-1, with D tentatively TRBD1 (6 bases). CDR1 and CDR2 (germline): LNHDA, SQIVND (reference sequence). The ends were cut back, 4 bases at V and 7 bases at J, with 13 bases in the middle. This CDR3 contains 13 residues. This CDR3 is CASSTLDSYEAFF. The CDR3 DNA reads TGTGCCAGTAGTACCTTGGACAGCTATGAAGCTTTCTTT.

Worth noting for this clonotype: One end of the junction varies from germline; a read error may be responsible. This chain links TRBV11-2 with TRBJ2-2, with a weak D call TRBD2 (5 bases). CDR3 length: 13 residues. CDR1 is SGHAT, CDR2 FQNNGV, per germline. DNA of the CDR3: TGTGCCGGCAACTTAACGAACACCGGGGAGCTGCTTTTT. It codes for CAGNLTNTGELLF.

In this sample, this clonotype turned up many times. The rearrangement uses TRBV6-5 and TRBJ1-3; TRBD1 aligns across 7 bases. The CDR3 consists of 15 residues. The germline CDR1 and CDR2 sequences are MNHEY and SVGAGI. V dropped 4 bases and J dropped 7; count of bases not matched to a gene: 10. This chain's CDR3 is CASSLTRQGRNTIYF. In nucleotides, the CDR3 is TGTGCCAGCAGTTTAACCCGACAGGGTCGGAACACCATATATTTT.